Included here is one TCR beta chain sequence, with context. What it recognizes is unknown. This entry comes from a study of T-cell memory formation after mild COVID-19. The wider study: Each donor largely had its own TCR clusters.

Study conclusions and caveats: Cross-reactive memory seemingly joined, as some responding clones were found in pre-infection memory. Most CD4+ clones that shrank were in CM and EM, while CD8+ ones turned up in EMRA.

Unmatched junction bases numbered 10, after V lost 5 bases and J lost 4 bases. In germline, CDR1 is DFQATT, CDR2 SNEGSKA (reference sequence). This CDR3 contains 14 residues. Constant-segment primers and 5'RACE yielded cDNA libraries for TCR alpha and TCR beta, each carrying sample barcodes and UMIs. TCRdb fed the 5' RACE reads into MiXCR, producing one record per CDR3 protein. The table lists 580,000 or so distinct CDR3 sequences, approximately 15% of them singletons. The chain uses TRBV20-1 and TRBJ1-2, with 7 bases lining up with TRBD1. This clonotype originated in an adult woman who had mild COVID-19 (a few samples of this study predate the infection). Cell type and time point are not known. Sequenced material: PBMCs or a T cell subset sorted from them (not recorded which). The CDR3 DNA reads TGCAGTGCTCGGAGACAGGGAGGGAGCTATGGCTACACCTTC. Translation gives CSARRQGGSYGYTF.